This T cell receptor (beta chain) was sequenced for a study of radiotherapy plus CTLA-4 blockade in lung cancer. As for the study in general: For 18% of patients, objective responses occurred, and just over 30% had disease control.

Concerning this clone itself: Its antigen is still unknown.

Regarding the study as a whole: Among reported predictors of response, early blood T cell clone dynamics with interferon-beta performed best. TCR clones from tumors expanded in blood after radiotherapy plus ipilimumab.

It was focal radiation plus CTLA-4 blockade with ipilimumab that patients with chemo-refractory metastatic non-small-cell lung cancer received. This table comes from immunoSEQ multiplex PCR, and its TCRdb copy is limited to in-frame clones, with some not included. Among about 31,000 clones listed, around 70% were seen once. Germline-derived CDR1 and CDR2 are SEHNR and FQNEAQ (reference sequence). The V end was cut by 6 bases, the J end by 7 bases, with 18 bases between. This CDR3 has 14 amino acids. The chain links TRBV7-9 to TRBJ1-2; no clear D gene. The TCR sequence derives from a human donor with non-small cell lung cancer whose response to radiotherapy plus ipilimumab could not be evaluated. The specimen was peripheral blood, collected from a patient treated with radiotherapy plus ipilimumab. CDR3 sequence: CASSSRRGRGGYTF. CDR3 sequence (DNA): TGTGCCAGCAGTTCCCGGAGAGGGCGGGGTGGCTACACCTTC.